This TCR beta chain was sequenced for a study of cytomegalovirus exposure and HLA in healthy donors. The CDR3 runs 12 residues. Germline V gives CDR1 SGHDN, CDR2 FVKESK. With 1 base clipped from V and 10 bases from J, the junction kept 3 bases outside the gene matches. 60 Vbeta and 13 Jbeta primers were used in PCR. Assay used: immunoSEQ multiplex PCR; TCRdb lists only in-frame clones, some missing. The data show 160,000 or so clones, 70% to 80% seen once. The rearrangement links TRBV14 to TRBJ1-1, with 7 bases matching TRBD1. This TCR came from a woman between 40 and 55 years old in good health and CMV-seronegative. The specimen was PBMCs. CDR3 loop: CASSQAAGGAFF. CDR3 nucleotides: TGTGCCAGCAGCCAAGCGGCAGGGGGAGCTTTCTTT.